What follows are 20 T cell receptor beta chains derived from one specimen sequenced in a study of memory CD4+ T cells and cytomegalovirus serostatus. The sort gate was single viable CD3+CD4+CD8-CD45RO+ cells for memory CD4+ T cells. Method: immunoSEQ multiplex PCR; TCRdb's copy keeps in-frame clones and lacks some. Altogether about 59,000 clones are present, roughly 77% being singletons, with the ten largest covering roughly 1%. Sequencing was done on a sample of memory CD4+ T cells from blood. The receptors derive from an adult in good health and CMV-seronegative.

The chain joins TRBV5-1 to TRBJ1-2, with D possibly TRBD1 on 6 matching bases. The CDR3 is made up of 15 amino acids. Germline V lookup: CDR1 SGHRS, CDR2 YFSETQ. The V and J ends lost 3 bases and 2 bases respectively, with 14 bases between them. CDR3 nucleotide sequence: TGCGCCAGCAGCTCCTCTACTACAGGGAACTATGGCTACACCTTC. This translates into CASSSSTTGNYGYTF.

This clone was recorded only once. At one boundary the junction diverges from the germline segment, which might be a read error. The rearrangement joins TRBV7-2 to TRBJ2-5; D gene unclear. This CDR3 has 13 residues. Germline V gene lookup returns CDR1 SGHTA and CDR2 FQGNSA. CDR3 in amino acids: CASSLSPQEAQYF. CDR3 nucleotide sequence: TGTGCCAGCAGCTTAAGTCCCCAAGAGGCCCAGTACTTC.

This clone was seen a single time. The chain is built from TRBV5-8 and TRBJ2-3, with 8 bases identical to TRBD1. CDR1 is SGHTS and CDR2 is YDEGEE in the germline V gene. V lost 5 bases, J lost 1 base, and 9 bases stayed unmatched. The CDR3 spans 16 residues. The CDR3 DNA reads as TGTGCCAGCAGAATTCGGCCGGGACAGGGCACAGATACGCAGTATTTT. This sequence encodes CASRIRPGQGTDTQYF.

CDR3: CASIGRDFPPEQFF. CDR3 nucleotide sequence: TGTGCCAGCATCGGGCGGGACTTCCCTCCGGAGCAGTTCTTC. The rearrangement uses TRBV25-1 and TRBJ2-1, with a weak D call TRBD2 (6 bases). The germline V gene has CDR1 MGHDK and CDR2 SYGVNS. Trimming removed 7 bases from V and 10 bases from J, with 20 bases in between. The CDR3 length is 14 residues. Variable domain in full (rest from reference TRBV25-1 and TRBJ2-1): EADIYQTPRYLVIGTGKKITLECSQTMGHDKMYWYQQDPGMELHLIHYSYGVNSTEKGDLSSESTVSRIRTEHFPLTLESARPSHTSQYLCASIGRDFPPEQFFGPGTRLTVL.

The J gene is TRBJ1-3, the V gene TRBV27; weak D call: TRBD1 (5 bases). The ends were cut back, 2 bases at V and 0 bases at J, with 11 bases in the middle. The CDR3 has 16 residues. CDR1 and CDR2 (germline): MNHEY, SMNVEV (reference sequence). The CDR3 reads CASSLGGTSSGNTIYF. Here the CDR3 DNA reads TGTGCCAGCAGTTTAGGGGGGACCTCCTCTGGAAACACCATATATTTT.

V usage is TRBV6-5 and J usage is TRBJ1-2, with D possibly matching TRBD1 (5 bases). This CDR3 comprises 16 residues. The germline gives CDR1 MNHEY, CDR2 SVGAGI. Between the trimmed V and J ends, which lost 1 base and 8 bases, there was a span of 20 bases. This chain's CDR3 is CASSYLGPGTYGGYTF. The CDR3 DNA is TGTGCCAGCAGTTACTTAGGCCCCGGGACCTACGGGGGCTACACCTTC.

This chain links TRBV4-1 with TRBJ1-2; 7 bases line up with TRBD1. The CDR3 is made up of 16 amino acids. V lost 2 bases to trimming and J lost 2 bases; unmatched junction nucleotides: 8. Germline V gene lookup returns CDR1 MGHRA and CDR2 YSYEKL. The CDR3 protein is CASSQTLTGRNYGYTF. DNA of the CDR3: TGCGCCAGCAGCCAAACACTGACAGGGAGAAACTATGGCTACACCTTC.

The V call is TRBV7-2, the J call TRBJ2-7; D perhaps matches TRBD1 (6 bases). Germline CDR1 SGHTA, CDR2 FQGNSA. The CDR3 sequence is 16 residues long. Trimming stripped 5 bases from V and 9 bases from J, with 26 bases between. CDR3 protein: CASSPYNAGTTKWQYF. DNA for the CDR3: TGTGCCAGCAGCCCATATAACGCCGGGACAACTAAGTGGCAGTACTTC.

V is TRBV13 and J is TRBJ2-1, with 10 bases lining up with TRBD2. V lost 6 bases to trimming and J lost 0 bases; unmatched junction nucleotides: 5. Germline V gene lookup returns CDR1 PRHDT and CDR2 FYEKMQ (reference sequence). This CDR3 contains 16 residues. This CDR3 is CASRPERGGSYNEQFF. The CDR3 region has the DNA TGTGCCAGCAGACCTGAGCGGGGGGGCTCCTACAATGAGCAGTTCTTC.

This clone has more than one count but fewer than ten. The identical CDR3 is also encoded by other nucleotide sequences in the sample. This rearrangement joins TRBV6-5 to TRBJ1-2; 7 bases agree with TRBD1. This CDR3 has 11 residues. The junction had 1 base not matched to a gene; V was cut back by 8 bases and J by 4 bases. Germline assignment: CDR1 MNHEY and CDR2 SVGAGI. Written as DNA, the CDR3 is TGTGCCAGCCAGGGGGGCTATGGCTACACCTTC. This encodes CASQGGYGYTF.

J is TRBJ2-7 and V is TRBV11-1; D is tentatively TRBD1 or TRBD2 (5 bases each). V lost 6 bases and J lost 0, with 12 bases in between. CDR1 and CDR2 from the germline V gene are SGHAT and FQDESV (reference sequence). This CDR3 has 14 residues. This CDR3 reads CASSQPGASYEQYF. The CDR3 nucleotides read TGTGCCAGCAGTCAACCCGGGGCCTCCTACGAGCAGTACTTC.

This chain links TRBV15 with TRBJ2-3, with D perhaps matching TRBD2 (5 bases). The CDR3 runs to 16 residues. The germline V and J ends were trimmed by 0 bases and 1 base, with 11 bases remaining between them. CDR1 and CDR2 (germline): LNHNV, YYDKDF (reference sequence). The CDR3 spells CATSRDTRSRTDTQYF. Written as DNA, the CDR3 is TGTGCCACCAGCAGAGATACTAGGTCTCGCACAGATACGCAGTATTTT.

V usage is TRBV4-3 and J usage is TRBJ1-2; 8 nucleotides match TRBD1. The CDR3 is 15 residues long. The V and J ends lost 2 bases and 7 bases, in that order; junction bases with no gene match: 9. CDR1 is LGHNA, CDR2 YSLEER, per germline. In DNA, the CDR3 is TGCGCCAGCAGCCAATCAGACAGGGGAGGTCTTGGCTACACCTTC. The encoded protein is CASSQSDRGGLGYTF.

The rearrangement uses TRBV15 and TRBJ1-4; possible D gene TRBD1, 5 bases. This CDR3 has 12 residues. The V end was cut by 5 bases, the J end by 16 bases, with 17 bases between. Germline assignment: CDR1 LNHNV and CDR2 YYDKDF (reference sequence). CDR3 coding DNA: TGTGCCACCAGCGGCGGGACCGCGATTCAGTTTTTT. Translating it yields CATSGGTAIQFF.

This rearrangement joins TRBV7-9 to TRBJ2-5, with no clear D. The CDR3 loop spans 12 amino acids. Germline-derived CDR1 and CDR2 are SEHNR and FQNEAQ (reference sequence). V was trimmed by 4 bases and J by 7 bases, leaving 10 bases between them. CDR3: CASSSGTGTQYF. CDR3 DNA: TGTGCCAGCAGCTCCGGTACGGGGACCCAGTACTTC.

The V gene is TRBV30, the J gene TRBJ1-3; the D gene is possibly TRBD1 (5 bases). V was cut by 4 bases and J by 4 bases, with 23 bases left in between. Germline V gives CDR1 GTSNPN, CDR2 SVGIG (reference sequence). This CDR3 has 17 amino acids. This CDR3 is CAWTGFGQGVLGNTIYF. The CDR3 bases are TGTGCCTGGACAGGTTTCGGGCAGGGTGTATTGGGAAACACCATATATTTT.

The rearrangement uses TRBV7-2 and TRBJ2-3, with TRBD2 matching 8 bases. Germline V CDR1 and CDR2: SGHTA, FQGNSA. The CDR3 spans 18 residues. Trimming took 0 bases from V and 0 from J; bases not matched to a gene: 8. The CDR3 is CASSLAQSSGLSTDTQYF. The CDR3 nucleotides are TGTGCCAGCAGCTTAGCGCAATCTAGCGGGTTGAGCACAGATACGCAGTATTTT. The variable domain in full, completed from reference TRBV7-2 and TRBJ2-3, reads GAGVSQSPSNKVTEKGKDVELRCDPISGHTALYWYRQSLGQGLEFLIYFQGNSAPDKSGLPSDRFSAERTGGSVSTLTIQRTQQEDSAVYLCASSLAQSSGLSTDTQYFGPGTRLTVL.

CDR3 bases: TGTGCCAGCAGCTTAGATAAGGGAAGGCGCAATCAGCCCCAGCATTTT. Protein: CASSLDKGRRNQPQHF. The chain employs TRBV7-3 and TRBJ1-5; D ambiguous. This CDR3 contains 16 residues. CDR1 and CDR2 from the germline V gene are SGHTA and FQGTGA. Trimming took off 2 bases at V and 2 bases at J, with 13 bases between the two ends. Full variable domain (remainder filled in from reference TRBV7-3 and TRBJ1-5): GAGVSQTPSNKVTEKGKYVELRCDPISGHTALYWYRQSLGQGPEFLIYFQGTGAADDSGLPNDRFFAVRPEGSVSTLKIQRTERGDSAVYLCASSLDKGRRNQPQHFGDGTRLSIL.

The chain carries TRBV2 and TRBJ2-7; no clear D gene. Trimming took off 4 bases at V and 7 bases at J, with 17 bases between the two ends. The CDR3 is 14 residues long. Germline loops: CDR1 SNHLY, CDR2 FYNNEI. The CDR3 is CASSGRQGWGEQYF. The CDR3 DNA is TGTGCCAGCAGTGGAAGACAAGGGTGGGGAGAGCAGTACTTC. Combining the CDR3 with reference TRBV2 and TRBJ2-7 gives the whole variable domain EPEVTQTPSHQVTQMGQEVILRCVPISNHLYFYWYRQILGQKVEFLVSFYNNEISEKSEIFDDQFSVERPDGSNFTLKIRSTKLEDSAMYFCASSGRQGWGEQYFGPGTRLTVT.

The chain is built from TRBV25-1 and TRBJ1-6; the D gene is possibly TRBD1 (6 bases). V was shortened by 7 bases and J by 7 bases, with 17 bases between the two germline ends. CDR3 size: 15 residues. Germline loops: CDR1 MGHDK, CDR2 SYGVNS. Here the CDR3 reads CASTPSRGDNSPLHF. CDR3 in DNA: TGTGCCAGCACCCCTAGTAGGGGGGACAATTCACCCCTCCACTTT.